One and the same sample provided the 14 T cell receptor beta chains below, sequenced in a study of identical twins. TCRdb re-called the 5' RACE reads through MiXCR, storing one row per CDR3 protein. The data contain some 240,000 distinct CDR3 sequences, 8% to 11% of them seen just once; the ten biggest clones take up about 9.1%. The source material was memory T cells sorted from blood. The receptors derive from a middle-aged man in good health.

Only a few counts were recorded for this clonotype. The chain combines TRBV18 with TRBJ2-2; D is ambiguous. V lost 3 bases and J lost 0, with 5 bases in between. Germline lookup yields CDR1 KGHSH and CDR2 LQKENI. The CDR3 runs to 14 residues. CDR3 DNA: TGTGCCAGCTCACCGTCCACGAACACCGGGGAGCTGTTTTTT. This translates into CASSPSTNTGELFF.

The chain combines TRBV7-9 with TRBJ1-6; D remains unclear. V was pared by 6 bases and J by 0 bases, with 9 bases between. Germline V gene sequence: CDR1 SEHNR, CDR2 FQNEAQ (reference sequence). The CDR3 is 15 amino acids. The CDR3 loop reads CASRGGSSYNSPLHF. CDR3 bases: TGTGCCAGCAGGGGCGGTTCCTCCTATAATTCACCCCTCCACTTT.

This clonotype was seen a few times. V gene TRBV19 combines with J gene TRBJ2-2; D gene uncertain. The CDR3 is made up of 18 amino acids. Germline V gene sequence: CDR1 LNHDA, CDR2 SQIVND (reference sequence). Trimming removed 3 bases from V and 6 bases from J, with 23 bases in between. The CDR3 bases are TGTGCCAGTAGTATCCCCCCGGTGGCACCCACGTTGGCCGGGGAGCTGTTTTTT. Its protein is CASSIPPVAPTLAGELFF.

This chain connects TRBV27 to TRBJ2-7; 10 nucleotides match TRBD2. The CDR3 has 15 amino acids. Germline V CDR1 and CDR2: MNHEY, SMNVEV (reference sequence). J was trimmed by 5 bases and V by 3 bases; bases with no gene match: 7. The CDR3 DNA reads as TGTGCCAGCAGTTTGAGAAGCGGGGGGGCCCACGAGCAGTACTTC. Amino acids: CASSLRSGGAHEQYF.

The sample holds many counts of this clonotype. This chain connects TRBV28 to TRBJ2-4; D remains unclear. CDR1 is MDHEN and CDR2 is SYDVKM in the germline V gene. This CDR3 has 14 residues. Trimming took off 3 bases at V and 2 bases at J, with 8 bases between the two ends. CDR3 protein: CASSLVQSKNIQYF. In DNA, the CDR3 is TGTGCCAGCAGTTTGGTACAGTCCAAAAACATTCAGTACTTC.

This clonotype occurred a few times. The chain joins TRBV30 to TRBJ1-5, with TRBD1 matching 11 bases. Germline lookup yields CDR1 GTSNPN and CDR2 SVGIG (reference sequence). The length of the CDR3 is 17 residues. With 4 bases clipped from V and 2 bases from J, the junction kept 10 bases outside the gene matches. Written as DNA, the CDR3 is TGTGCCTGGACCCGGACAGGGGGCGCGTTTGGCAATCAGCCCCAGCATTTT. Amino acid sequence: CAWTRTGGAFGNQPQHF.

The V gene is TRBV20-1, the J gene TRBJ1-5, with D uncertain. The CDR3 is 13 amino acids. Trimming shortened V by 5 bases and J by 9 bases, and 17 bases separated the two germline ends. CDR1 is DFQATT, CDR2 SNEGSKA, per germline (reference sequence). The CDR3 loop is CSARLGGEWPQHF. CDR3 DNA: TGCAGTGCTCGGCTCGGCGGGGAATGGCCCCAGCATTTT.

There are many counts of this clonotype. The J gene is TRBJ2-5, the V gene TRBV7-9, with 9 bases fitting TRBD1. Germline CDR1 SEHNR, CDR2 FQNEAQ (reference sequence). The J segment lost 2 bases and the V segment lost 5 bases, leaving 6 bases of the junction unmatched. The CDR3 runs to 15 residues. DNA of the CDR3: TGTGCCAGCAGCCCAGACAGGGGGATTCAAGAGACCCAGTACTTC. Translating it yields CASSPDRGIQETQYF.

This clonotype was seen ten or more times. V and J are TRBV5-1 and TRBJ2-2, with D uncertain. In germline, CDR1 is SGHRS, CDR2 YFSETQ. Trimming cost V 0 bases and J 4 bases, with 7 bases left between them. This CDR3 is 14 amino acids long. The CDR3 nucleotides read TGCGCCAGCAGCTTGGAATCCGTCACCGGGGAGCTGTTTTTT. It translates to CASSLESVTGELFF. The complete variable domain, with remaining parts taken from reference TRBV5-1 and TRBJ2-2, reads KAGVTQTPRYLIKTRGQQVTLSCSPISGHRSVSWYQQTPGQGLQFLFEYFSETQRNKGNFPGRFSGRQFSNSRSEMNVSTLELGDSALYLCASSLESVTGELFFGEGSRLTVL.

This clonotype was recorded a few times. The J gene is TRBJ2-3, the V gene TRBV29-1; the match to TRBD2 covers 11 bases. The CDR3 runs to 17 residues. With 5 bases clipped from V and 2 bases from J, the junction kept 12 bases outside the gene matches. Germline V gives CDR1 SQVTM, CDR2 ANQGSEA. DNA for the CDR3: TGCAGCGTTTTCATCTCCCGACTAGCGGGGAACACAGATACGCAGTATTTT. As protein: CSVFISRLAGNTDTQYF.

This clonotype was recorded a few times. V and J are TRBV7-9 and TRBJ1-2, with D maybe TRBD1 (5 bases). CDR3 length: 13 amino acids. From germline, CDR1 is SEHNR and CDR2 FQNEAQ (reference sequence). Trimming left V 5 bases short and J 8 bases short, with 15 bases between. The CDR3 coding sequence is TGTGCCAGCAGCCCCTTGGGACTCAAGGGCTACACCTTC. The encoded protein is CASSPLGLKGYTF.

This chain uses TRBV20-1 with TRBJ2-7; D tentatively fits TRBD1 or TRBD2 (6 bases each). The CDR3 contains 15 residues. Germline CDR1 and CDR2: DFQATT and SNEGSKA (reference sequence). Trimming took 4 bases from V and 6 from J, leaving 22 bases between them. CDR3 residues: CSANPGVRRGGEQYF. Written as DNA, the CDR3 is TGCAGTGCTAACCCAGGGGTTCGCAGGGGAGGCGAGCAGTACTTC.

The chain employs TRBV5-1 and TRBJ2-2, with 11 bases aligning to TRBD1. The junction had 8 bases not matched to a gene; V was cut back by 4 bases and J by 6 bases. Germline values: CDR1 SGHRS, CDR2 YFSETQ. The CDR3 runs to 16 residues. The CDR3, as DNA: TGCGCCAGCAGCCTTGCCGGGACAGGGGGTTCCGGGGAGCTGTTTTTT. Its translation: CASSLAGTGGSGELFF.

This clonotype has ten or more counts. CDR3 DNA: TGCGCCAGCAGCGGGGGGGTCTCCAACACTGAAGCTTTCTTT. Translating gives CASSGGVSNTEAFF. V is TRBV5-1 and J is TRBJ1-1, with D possibly TRBD1 on 5 matching bases. The germline V gene encodes CDR1 SGHRS and CDR2 YFSETQ. V was shortened by 4 bases and J by 2 bases, with 12 bases between the two germline ends. The CDR3 contains 14 residues.